A selection of T cell receptor beta chains follows, all from one sample in a study of cytomegalovirus exposure and HLA in healthy donors. Some clones are missing from TCRdb's copy, which holds only in-frame ones; the method was immunoSEQ multiplex PCR. The sample yields 150,000 to 200,000 clones, around three quarters seen once. Sequencing was performed on PBMCs. The receptors shown here come from a man younger than 45 in good health and CMV-seropositive. Each CDR3 is given with its conserved first and last residue. D genes are given only for firm matches. Not every row has a clone size; where given, it reads once, few, many or a size class.

J	V	size	D	DNA	CDR3
TRBJ1-2	TRBV5-1	.	.	TGCGCCAGCAGCTTGAGGGAGGACTATGGCTACACCTTC	CASSLREDYGYTF
TRBJ1-5	TRBV28	.	.	TGTGCCAGCAGTTTACAGGAAGTATATAGCAATCAGCCCCAGCATTTT	CASSLQEVYSNQPQHF
TRBJ2-3	TRBV5-1	.	.	TGCGCCAGCAGCCTACAGGGTACAGATACGCAGTATTTT	CASSLQGTDTQYF
TRBJ2-3	TRBV28	once	.	TGTGCCAGCAGGGGGGCCGGCCCTAGCACAGATACGCAGTATTTT	CASRGAGPSTDTQYF
TRBJ1-1	TRBV29-1	once	.	TGCAGCGTTGAAGGGGGGGTGTCAGAAACCAACACTGAAGCTTTCTTT	CSVEGGVSETNTEAFF
TRBJ2-5	TRBV18	.	.	TGTGCCAGCTCACCAGACTATGCCCAAGAGACCCAGTACTTC	CASSPDYAQETQYF
TRBJ2-2	TRBV30	.	.	TGTGCCTGGAGTGCAGGAGGGGGCTTGAACACCGGGGAGCTGTTTTTT	CAWSAGGGLNTGELFF
TRBJ2-7	TRBV29-1	.	TRBD2	TGCAGCGTCGGTGGGAGGGCCAACCGCGAGCAGTACTTC	CSVGGRANREQYF
TRBJ2-7	TRBV6-5	.	.	TGTGCCAGCAGTTACTCTTCCCAGCAGGTGGAGCAGTACTTC	CASSYSSQQVEQYF
TRBJ2-5	TRBV2	few	TRBD2	TGTGCCAGCACACTAGCGGTAGAGACCCAGTACTTC	CASTLAVETQYF
TRBJ2-7	TRBV7-9	.	.	TGTGCCAGCAGCCGAGAAGGATGGGCTTACGAGCAGTACTTC	CASSREGWAYEQYF
TRBJ2-5	TRBV2	.	.	TGTGCCAGCACCCCCGGGGAGCGGCAAGAGACCCAGTACTTC	CASTPGERQETQYF
TRBJ2-3	TRBV27	.	TRBD1	TGTGCCAGCAGCCCCGGGACAGGGGGAATGGATACGCAGTATTTT	CASSPGTGGMDTQYF
TRBJ1-5	TRBV2	few	TRBD1	TGTGCCAGCAGTGGGGACAGGGGGGGACAGCCCCAGCATTTT	CASSGDRGGQPQHF
TRBJ2-1	TRBV7-3	.	.	TGTGCCAGCAGCTTAGGAGACCCAGGGACCTACAATGAGCAGTTCTTC	CASSLGDPGTYNEQFF
TRBJ2-1	TRBV11-2	.	.	TGTGCCAGCAGCTCCCCCCCCGGGCAGGGTCTGAATGAGCAGTTCTTC	CASSSPPGQGLNEQFF
TRBJ2-3	TRBV5-1	.	TRBD2	TGCGCCAGCAGCCCATCTAGCGGAGATACGCAGTATTTT	CASSPSSGDTQYF
TRBJ1-4	TRBV19	.	.	TGTGCCAGCAACAGGGATGAAAAACTGTTTTTT	CASNRDEKLFF
TRBJ1-4	TRBV7-9	once	.	TGTGCCAGCAGCTTAGACAGGGCTAATGAAAAACTGTTTTTT	CASSLDRANEKLFF
TRBJ1-1	TRBV27	few	.	TGTGCCAGCAGTTATGGGACAACGAACACTGAAGCTTTCTTT	CASSYGTTNTEAFF
TRBJ1-1	TRBV5-4	.	.	TGTGCCAGCAAACCGTGGGGCGGCGATGAAGCTTTCTTT	CASKPWGGDEAFF
TRBJ1-1	TRBV6-5	.	.	TGTGCCAGCAGTTACTTGGGGGGGAACACTGAAGCTTTCTTT	CASSYLGGNTEAFF
TRBJ2-2	TRBV5-6	few	.	TGTGCCAGCAGCTTGGTTGCAGGGCGGACCGGGGAGCTGTTTTTT	CASSLVAGRTGELFF
TRBJ1-1	TRBV6-5	.	TRBD1	TGTGCCAGCAGTTACTCCTACAGGGGGGGCACTGAAGCTTTCTTT	CASSYSYRGGTEAFF
TRBJ1-5	TRBV7-9	.	TRBD1	TGTGCCAGCAGCGCTGGACAGGGTCAGCCCCAGCATTTT	CASSAGQGQPQHF
TRBJ2-7	TRBV28	.	TRBD1	TGTGCCAGCAGACAGGGGGTTCTCTCCTACGAGCAGTACTTC	CASRQGVLSYEQYF
TRBJ2-1	TRBV29-1	.	.	TGCAGCGTTGAAGGTCGGGTATGGAATGAGCAGTTCTTC	CSVEGRVWNEQFF
TRBJ2-7	TRBV6-6	.	.	TGTGCCAGCAGCGCCACGGGATTGCACCACCCCTACGAGCAGTACTTC	CASSATGLHHPYEQYF